A single sample gave rise to the 26 T cell receptor beta chains below, sequenced in a study of T cell responses to AZD1222 COVID-19 vaccine. The table came from immunoSEQ multiplex PCR; TCRdb's copy has only in-frame clones and leaves some out. This table holds over 100,000 clones, over 90% found once. Source: peripheral blood, taken on day 0 of AZD1222 vaccination. The receptors here all came from an adult in good health.

V gene TRBV21-1 combines with J gene TRBJ1-4; the table's D call, TRBD1, has no DNA check behind it. TRBV21-1 is recorded as a pseudogene. The CDR3 consists of 18 residues. CDR3 bases: TGTGCCAGCAGCACATCGGTAGGGGGACAGCCAACTAATGAAAAACTGTTTTTT. It encodes CASSTSVGGQPTNEKLFF.

V is TRBV2 and J is TRBJ1-6; TRBD1 is a possible D gene (5 bases). The CDR3 totals 13 residues. Germline CDR1 SNHLY, CDR2 FYNNEI. V shed 8 bases and J shed 3 bases, with 8 bases lying between them. Here the CDR3 DNA reads TGTGCCAGCGGGGGGGGCTATAATTCACCCCTCCACTTT. As protein: CASGGGYNSPLHF.

The V call is TRBV30, the J call TRBJ2-7; TRBD2 aligns across 8 bases. Trimming removed 0 bases from V and 4 bases from J; junction bases left unmatched: 8. The CDR3 contains 15 residues. Germline loops: CDR1 GTSNPN, CDR2 SVGIG (reference sequence). CDR3 bases: TGTGCCTGGAGTGTACGGGGGGGGCTGCTGTACGAGCAGTACTTC. It codes for CAWSVRGGLLYEQYF.

The CDR3 DNA reads as TGTGCCAGCAGCGTCAACAGGGGGCGCGGTGAAGAAAAACTGTTTTTT. It specifies CASSVNRGRGEEKLFF. The rearrangement links TRBV7-6 to TRBJ1-4, with TRBD1 matching 9 bases. The germline CDR1 and CDR2 sequences are SGHVS and FNYEAQ. The CDR3 consists of 16 residues. V lost 5 bases to trimming and J lost 8 bases; unmatched junction nucleotides: 12.

The rearrangement joins TRBV6-6 to TRBJ2-7; D remains ambiguous. The V end lost 5 bases, the J end lost 3 bases, and 14 bases lay between the germline ends. The CDR3 extends over 14 amino acids. Germline assignment: CDR1 MNHNY and CDR2 SVGAGI (reference sequence). CDR3: CASSTTGLFYEQYF. CDR3 DNA: TGTGCCAGCAGTACGACGGGCCTTTTCTACGAGCAGTACTTC.

The V call is TRBV23-1, the J call TRBJ1-5; D unresolved. TRBV23-1 has ORF status, its function being uncertain. Trimming took off 6 bases at V and 1 base at J, with 7 bases between the two ends. CDR3 length: 13 amino acids. For the CDR3, the DNA is TGCGCCAGCAGAATCGACAGCAATCAGCCCCAGCATTTT. Protein: CASRIDSNQPQHF.

This chain uses TRBV10-3 with TRBJ2-3; 10 bases agree with TRBD2. CDR1 is ENHRY, CDR2 SYGVKD, per germline. Losses at the gene ends were 0 bases for V and 6 bases for J; bases not matched to a gene: 3. The length of the CDR3 is 15 residues. CDR3 in amino acids: CAISESSGRTDTQYF. CDR3 nucleotides: TGTGCCATCAGTGAGTCTAGCGGGAGGACGGATACGCAGTATTTT.

This chain links TRBV6-5 with TRBJ1-3; D is undetermined. This CDR3 spans 11 amino acids. The germline V and J ends were trimmed by 6 bases and 3 bases, with 3 bases remaining between them. Germline V gives CDR1 MNHEY, CDR2 SVGAGI. The DNA for the CDR3 is TGTGCCAGCAGGAATGGAAACACCATATATTTT. As protein: CASRNGNTIYF.

The genes are TRBV24-1 and TRBJ2-5; TRBD2 aligns across 8 bases. This CDR3 is 15 amino acids long. Germline CDR1 is KGHDR and CDR2 is SFDVKD. J gave up 5 bases and V 2 bases, and 6 bases lay outside the gene matches. This CDR3 reads CATSDSGGVGETQYF. The CDR3 region has the DNA TGTGCCACCAGTGATTCGGGAGGGGTGGGGGAGACCCAGTACTTC.

The chain combines TRBV14 with TRBJ2-3; TRBD2 might be the D (5 bases). From germline, CDR1 is SGHDN and CDR2 FVKESK. V was shortened by 0 bases and J by 0 bases, with 13 bases between the two germline ends. The CDR3 runs to 17 residues. The CDR3 DNA reads TGTGCCAGCAGCCAAGATAAAGCGGCTACTAGCACAGATACGCAGTATTTT. Translation gives CASSQDKAATSTDTQYF.

V is TRBV5-1 and J is TRBJ2-1; D is tentatively TRBD1 or TRBD2 (5 bases each). The V and J ends lost 0 bases and 14 bases respectively, with 9 bases between them. The CDR3 length is 11 residues. CDR1 is SGHRS and CDR2 is YFSETQ in the germline V gene. CDR3 sequence: CASSLGGTEFF. The DNA of the CDR3 is TGCGCCAGCAGCTTGGGGGGGACGGAGTTCTTC.

The chain has TRBV18 and TRBJ2-5; the match to TRBD1 covers 7 bases. The V and J ends lost 3 bases and 3 bases, in that order; junction bases with no gene match: 4. This CDR3 region has 14 residues. Per the germline V gene, CDR1 is KGHSH and CDR2 is LQKENI. As DNA, the CDR3 is TGTGCCAGCTCACCCCGACAGGGTGAAGAGACCCAGTACTTC. As protein: CASSPRQGEETQYF.

This chain joins TRBV5-1 and TRBJ2-1, with TRBD2 matching 7 bases. The CDR3 length is 15 residues. Germline CDR1 is SGHRS and CDR2 is YFSETQ. Trimming removed 0 bases from V and 2 bases from J; junction bases left unmatched: 2. The CDR3 reads CASSLEGGPYNEQFF. Written as DNA, the CDR3 is TGCGCCAGCAGCTTGGAGGGAGGGCCCTACAATGAGCAGTTCTTC. The whole variable domain, remainder taken from reference TRBV5-1 and TRBJ2-1, is KAGVTQTPRYLIKTRGQQVTLSCSPISGHRSVSWYQQTPGQGLQFLFEYFSETQRNKGNFPGRFSGRQFSNSRSEMNVSTLELGDSALYLCASSLEGGPYNEQFFGPGTRLTVL.

This chain connects TRBV14 to TRBJ2-7; 10 bases align to TRBD1. CDR1 SGHDN and CDR2 FVKESK come from the germline V gene. With V trimmed by 1 base and J by 6 bases, 3 bases remained unmatched. The CDR3 is made up of 14 amino acids. CDR3 loop: CASSQVWTGGEQYF. The CDR3, as DNA: TGTGCCAGCAGCCAAGTGTGGACAGGGGGCGAGCAGTACTTC.

The chain has TRBV5-6 and TRBJ1-2; D remains unclear. The CDR3 is 11 amino acids. The germline V and J ends were trimmed by 2 bases and 5 bases, with 4 bases remaining between them. CDR1 and CDR2 (germline): SGHDT, YYEEEE. CDR3: CASSLDYGYTF. In DNA, the CDR3 is TGTGCCAGCAGCTTAGATTATGGCTACACCTTC.

The J gene is TRBJ2-5, the V gene TRBV5-4; tentatively, D is TRBD1 or TRBD2 (5 bases each). Germline values: CDR1 SGHNT, CDR2 YYREEE (reference sequence). V lost 4 bases, J lost 5 bases, and 21 bases lay in between. The CDR3 has 16 residues. The CDR3 protein is CASSPKNLGGWETQYF. CDR3 DNA: TGTGCCAGCAGCCCAAAAAATCTTGGGGGTTGGGAGACCCAGTACTTC.

The CDR3 reads CASSLEGHSPLHF. The CDR3 DNA is TGTGCCAGCAGCTTGGAAGGGCATTCACCCCTCCACTTT. The chain couples TRBV7-2 to TRBJ1-6; D remains ambiguous. The CDR3 has 13 residues. Germline V CDR1 and CDR2: SGHTA, FQGNSA. V lost 3 bases to trimming and J lost 8 bases, with 8 bases between them. Drawing the rest from reference TRBV7-2 and TRBJ1-6, the complete variable domain is GAGVSQSPSNKVTEKGKDVELRCDPISGHTALYWYRQSLGQGLEFLIYFQGNSAPDKSGLPSDRFSAERTGGSVSTLTIQRTQQEDSAVYLCASSLEGHSPLHFGNGTRLTVT.

J is TRBJ2-1 and V is TRBV28, with 7 bases that match TRBD2. The germline V gene encodes CDR1 MDHEN and CDR2 SYDVKM. The trim removed 8 bases at V and 2 bases at J, leaving 6 bases unmatched. There are 14 residues in the CDR3. The CDR3 spells CASGREHTYNEQFF. The CDR3 DNA sequence: TGTGCCAGCGGGCGGGAGCACACCTACAATGAGCAGTTCTTC. The full variable domain, with the rest looked up from reference TRBV28 and TRBJ2-1, is DVKVTQSSRYLVKRTGEKVFLECVQDMDHENMFWYRQDPGLGLRLIYFSYDVKMKEKGDIPEGYSVSREKKERFSLILESASTNQTSMYLCASGREHTYNEQFFGPGTRLTVL.

The V and J genes are TRBV29-1 and TRBJ1-4; 7 positions match TRBD1. Trimming cost V 6 bases and J 3 bases; bases outside gene matches: 7. Looked up from germline, CDR1 is SQVTM and CDR2 is ANQGSEA. The CDR3 extends over 14 amino acids. CDR3 sequence (DNA): TGCAGCGTGGGAAGAGGGACAGCTAATGAAAAACTGTTTTTT. It is translated as CSVGRGTANEKLFF.

The rearrangement uses TRBV19 and TRBJ1-4; 8 nucleotides match TRBD1. Germline V gene lookup returns CDR1 LNHDA and CDR2 SQIVND (reference sequence). This CDR3 is built from 16 residues. Unmatched junction bases numbered 14, after V lost 6 bases and J lost 8 bases. CDR3 sequence reads: CASRPAQTGEGEKLFF. The DNA for the CDR3 is TGTGCCAGTAGACCAGCGCAGACAGGGGAAGGCGAAAAACTGTTTTTT.

The chain recombines TRBV7-2 with TRBJ2-3; 9 bases align to TRBD2. Germline trimming cut 6 bases from V and 1 base from J; bases unmatched to any gene: 2. The length of the CDR3 is 14 residues. Looked up from germline, CDR1 is SGHTA and CDR2 is FQGNSA. The CDR3 DNA reads as TGTGCCAGCAGGGCTAGCGGGGGCACAGATACGCAGTATTTT. Its translation: CASRASGGTDTQYF.

The chain is built from TRBV10-3 and TRBJ1-4; D gene uncertain. Germline CDR1 is ENHRY and CDR2 is SYGVKD. This CDR3 is built from 14 residues. Trimming stripped 3 bases from V and 4 bases from J, with 9 bases between. The CDR3 DNA is TGTGCCATCAGTGAATCGGGGAATAATGAAAAACTGTTTTTT. Translation: CAISESGNNEKLFF.

The V gene is TRBV7-3, the J gene TRBJ2-5; a weak D match, TRBD1 (6 bases). Germline lookup yields CDR1 SGHTA and CDR2 FQGTGA. Trimming cost V 5 bases and J 2 bases, with 15 bases left between them. The CDR3 has 15 residues. The CDR3 loop reads CASSISGVGQETQYF. The CDR3 bases are TGTGCCAGCAGCATCTCAGGGGTTGGACAAGAGACCCAGTACTTC. Variable domain in full (rest from reference TRBV7-3 and TRBJ2-5): GAGVSQTPSNKVTEKGKYVELRCDPISGHTALYWYRQSLGQGPEFLIYFQGTGAADDSGLPNDRFFAVRPEGSVSTLKIQRTERGDSAVYLCASSISGVGQETQYFGPGTRLLVL.

The chain employs TRBV5-8 and TRBJ2-7; possible D gene TRBD1, 6 bases. CDR1 is SGHTS, CDR2 YDEGEE, per germline. V was trimmed by 2 bases and J by 4 bases, leaving 7 bases between them. CDR3 length: 12 amino acids. The CDR3 spells CASSFRGYEQYF. The CDR3 nucleotides are TGTGCCAGCAGCTTTAGGGGGTACGAGCAGTACTTC.

This chain links TRBV7-2 with TRBJ1-1; no definite D call. The CDR3 totals 14 residues. Germline lookup yields CDR1 SGHTA and CDR2 FQGNSA. Trimming took 8 bases from V and 11 from J, leaving 24 bases between them. The CDR3 protein is CASGSQRGLTAAFF. For the CDR3, the DNA is TGTGCCAGCGGCTCACAGAGAGGTCTTACCGCGGCTTTCTTT.

V is TRBV6-5 and J is TRBJ1-6; D might be TRBD1 (5 bases). The V gene lost 6 bases and the J gene lost 7 bases, with 10 bases spanning the gap. The CDR3 is 13 amino acids. CDR1 and CDR2 from the germline V gene are MNHEY and SVGAGI. CDR3 protein: CASSGTNNSPLHF. In nucleotides, the CDR3 is TGTGCCAGCAGCGGGACTAACAATTCACCCCTCCACTTT.